Shown below are 13 T cell receptor beta chains from a single sample sequenced in a study of T cells in Graves' hyperthyroidism and ophthalmopathy. TCR beta CDR3 region amplification was performed from RNA transcripts. The TCR CDR3 first-round RT-PCR relied on the HTBI primer set. MiXCR, run by TCRdb on the multiplex PCR reads, gives a single entry per CDR3 protein. The sample holds some 550,000 distinct CDR3 sequences, approximately 15% seen once. Sequencing used blood. The receptors were sampled from a woman in her thirties or forties with Graves' ophthalmopathy.

This chain joins TRBV12-3 or TRBV12-4 and TRBJ1-1; D not resolved. This CDR3 is built from 13 residues. V lost 3 bases to trimming and J lost 6 bases, with 11 bases between them. Written as DNA, the CDR3 is TGTGCCAGCAGTTTGACGCCAGCGGCTGAAGCTTTCTTT. Its protein is CASSLTPAAEAFF.

This clonotype was found a few times. The junction and the germline gene differ at one end; a read error may be behind it. The V call is TRBV6-2 or TRBV6-3, the J call TRBJ2-2, with D possibly being TRBD1 (5 bases). The CDR3 contains 17 residues. The germline CDR1 and CDR2 sequences are MNHEY and SVGEGT. In DNA, the CDR3 is TGTGCCAGCAGTTACACTCTACAGGCCGCGAACACTGGGGAGCTGTTTTTT. It yields the protein CASSYTLQAANTGELFF.

In this sample, this clonotype turned up many times. This chain uses TRBV3-1 with TRBJ2-3, with D tentatively TRBD2 (6 bases). Germline lookup yields CDR1 LGHDT and CDR2 YNNKEL (reference sequence). This CDR3 has 16 residues. Trimming took 4 bases from V and 13 from J, leaving 27 bases between them. CDR3 DNA sequence: TGTGCCAGCAGCCCCCAATGGAGTAGCGGAGCACATCTGGAGTATTTT. It is translated as CASSPQWSSGAHLEYF.

The V gene is TRBV7-9, the J gene TRBJ2-5; D might be TRBD1 (6 bases). Per germline, CDR1 SEHNR and CDR2 FQNEAQ (reference sequence). V lost 5 bases and J lost 7, with 17 bases in between. The CDR3 contains 14 residues. CDR3 sequence: CASSKIRGPGTQYF. CDR3 nucleotide sequence: TGTGCCAGCAGCAAAATCAGGGGCCCGGGGACCCAGTACTTC.

A few counts support this clonotype. This CDR3 reads CASSFGPSTDIQYF. The CDR3 region has the DNA TGTGCCAGCAGCTTTGGTCCCTCAACGGACATTCAGTACTTC. This chain connects TRBV5-6 to TRBJ2-4; unclear D gene. Trimming took 2 bases from V and 8 from J, leaving 14 bases between them. Germline V lookup: CDR1 SGHDT, CDR2 YYEEEE. This CDR3 comprises 14 residues.

This clonotype came up many times. The V and J genes are TRBV18 and TRBJ2-3; 14 bases are shared with TRBD2. V lost 3 bases to trimming and J lost 3 bases; unmatched junction nucleotides: 8. Germline values: CDR1 KGHSH, CDR2 LQKENI. The CDR3 has 18 amino acids. CDR3 bases: TGTGCCAGCTCACCGCCGGGACTAGCGGGAGTTGGTACAGATACGCAGTATTTT. Translated: CASSPPGLAGVGTDTQYF.

This rearrangement joins TRBV13 to TRBJ2-3, with TRBD2 matching over 7 bases. The CDR3 is made up of 14 amino acids. V shed 2 bases, J shed 2 bases, and the junction held 1 base outside the gene matches. Germline-derived CDR1 and CDR2 are PRHDT and FYEKMQ (reference sequence). The CDR3 DNA follows: TGTGCCAGCAGCTTACGGGGGGTCACAGATACGCAGTATTTT. Amino acids: CASSLRGVTDTQYF.

The gene calls are TRBV7-9 and TRBJ2-1; D is ambiguous. Germline assignment: CDR1 SEHNR and CDR2 FQNEAQ (reference sequence). Trimming left V 2 bases short and J 6 bases short, with 11 bases between. The CDR3 has 14 residues. The CDR3 loop is CASSLSLGGNEQFF. The CDR3 coding sequence is TGTGCCAGCAGCTTAAGTCTAGGTGGCAATGAGCAGTTCTTC.

This clonotype occurred a few times. The chain uses TRBV3-1 and TRBJ2-2, with TRBD2 matching over 8 bases. The CDR3 consists of 15 residues. V gave up 5 bases and J gave up 6 bases; unmatched junction bases: 8. Per the germline V gene, CDR1 is LGHDT and CDR2 is YNNKEL (reference sequence). CDR3 protein: CASSTGTRNAGELFF. CDR3 nucleotides: TGTGCCAGCAGCACCGGGACTAGAAACGCCGGGGAGCTGTTTTTT. The full variable domain, with the rest looked up from reference TRBV3-1 and TRBJ2-2, is DTAVSQTPKYLVTQMGNDKSIKCEQNLGHDTMYWYKQDSKKFLKIMFSYNNKELIINETVPNRFSPKSPDKAHLNLHINSLELGDSAVYFCASSTGTRNAGELFFGEGSRLTVL.

In this sample, this clonotype turned up many times. The chain is built from TRBV2 and TRBJ2-3, with a weak D call TRBD1 (5 bases). Germline V gene sequence: CDR1 SNHLY, CDR2 FYNNEI. The CDR3 runs 16 residues. Deletions cut 0 bases from V and 5 bases from J, with 15 bases between. The CDR3 DNA sequence: TGTGCCAGCAGTGAAGCTCTGTCCCAGGGTCAAGATACGCAGTATTTT. Protein: CASSEALSQGQDTQYF. Full variable domain (remainder filled in from reference TRBV2 and TRBJ2-3): EPEVTQTPSHQVTQMGQEVILRCVPISNHLYFYWYRQILGQKVEFLVSFYNNEISEKSEIFDDQFSVERPDGSNFTLKIRSTKLEDSAMYFCASSEALSQGQDTQYFGPGTRLTVL.

There are many counts of this clonotype. CDR3 residues: CACRPQGPTDTQYF. Here the CDR3 DNA reads TGTGCCTGCCGCCCACAGGGTCCCACAGATACGCAGTATTTT. The chain recombines TRBV30 with TRBJ2-3; D might be TRBD1 (6 bases). Germline loops: CDR1 GTSNPN, CDR2 SVGIG (reference sequence). The length of the CDR3 is 14 residues. Trimming shortened V by 6 bases and J by 2 bases, and 15 bases separated the two germline ends.

The sample holds a few counts of this clonotype. The chain's CDR3 is CASGGGDHNQPQHF. CDR3 DNA sequence: TGTGCCAGCGGCGGGGGGGACCATAATCAGCCCCAGCATTTT. The chain couples TRBV10-3 to TRBJ1-5; maybe TRBD1 (5 bases). V lost 10 bases and J lost 4, with 17 bases in between. CDR1 ENHRY and CDR2 SYGVKD come from the germline V gene. CDR3 size: 14 residues.

To note about this clonotype: A much more abundant neighbour one base away suggests this may be a read error. The chain recombines TRBV2 with TRBJ2-7; 9 bases agree with TRBD2. The V segment lost 8 bases and the J segment 2 bases; nucleotides outside the gene matches: 7. Germline assignment: CDR1 SNHLY and CDR2 FYNNEI. The CDR3 sequence is 14 residues long. Here the CDR3 DNA reads TGTGCCAGCGGATTGACTAGCGGAACCTACGAGCAGTACTTC. It specifies CASGLTSGTYEQYF.